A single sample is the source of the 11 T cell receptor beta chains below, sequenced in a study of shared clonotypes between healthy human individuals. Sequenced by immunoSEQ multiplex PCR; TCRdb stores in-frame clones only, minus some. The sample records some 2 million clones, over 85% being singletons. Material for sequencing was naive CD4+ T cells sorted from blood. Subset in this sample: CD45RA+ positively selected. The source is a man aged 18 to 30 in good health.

This CDR3 is CSVGPPDRAGELFF. The CDR3 DNA reads TGCAGCGTGGGCCCCCCGGACAGGGCGGGGGAGCTGTTTTTT. The chain joins TRBV29-1 to TRBJ2-2; 8 bases are shared with TRBD1. Germline CDR1 reads SQVTM; CDR2 reads ANQGSEA. V lost 6 bases to trimming and J lost 8 bases; unmatched junction nucleotides: 11. This CDR3 region has 14 residues.

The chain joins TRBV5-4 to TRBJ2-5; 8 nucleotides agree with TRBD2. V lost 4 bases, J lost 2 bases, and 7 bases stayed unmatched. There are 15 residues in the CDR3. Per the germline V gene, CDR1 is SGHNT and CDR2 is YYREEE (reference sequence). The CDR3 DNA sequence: TGTGCCAGCAGCCTCCAGCGGGGGTCACAAGAGACCCAGTACTTC. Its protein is CASSLQRGSQETQYF.

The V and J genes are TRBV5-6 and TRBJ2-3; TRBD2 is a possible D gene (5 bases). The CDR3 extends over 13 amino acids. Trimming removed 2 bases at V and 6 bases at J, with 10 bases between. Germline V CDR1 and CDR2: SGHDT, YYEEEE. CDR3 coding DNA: TGTGCCAGCAGCTTCCTAGCAGCGGATACGCAGTATTTT. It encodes CASSFLAADTQYF. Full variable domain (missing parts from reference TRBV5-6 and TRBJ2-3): DAGVTQSPTHLIKTRGQQVTLRCSPKSGHDTVSWYQQALGQGPQFIFQYYEEEERQRGNFPDRFSGHQFPNYSSELNVNALLLGDSALYLCASSFLAADTQYFGPGTRLTVL.

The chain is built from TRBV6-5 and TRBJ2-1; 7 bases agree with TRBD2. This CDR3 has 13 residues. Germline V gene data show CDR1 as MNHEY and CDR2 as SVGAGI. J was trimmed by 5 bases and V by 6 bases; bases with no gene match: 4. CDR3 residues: CASRLGLNNEQFF. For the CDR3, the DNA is TGTGCCAGCAGGCTGGGACTAAACAATGAGCAGTTCTTC.

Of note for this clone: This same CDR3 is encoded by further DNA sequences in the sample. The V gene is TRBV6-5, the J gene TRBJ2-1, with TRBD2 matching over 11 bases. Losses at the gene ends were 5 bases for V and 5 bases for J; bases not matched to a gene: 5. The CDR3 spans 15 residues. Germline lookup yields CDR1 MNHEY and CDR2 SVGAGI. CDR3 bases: TGTGCCAGCAGTCGGGGACTAGCGGCGAACAATGAGCAGTTCTTC. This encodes CASSRGLAANNEQFF.

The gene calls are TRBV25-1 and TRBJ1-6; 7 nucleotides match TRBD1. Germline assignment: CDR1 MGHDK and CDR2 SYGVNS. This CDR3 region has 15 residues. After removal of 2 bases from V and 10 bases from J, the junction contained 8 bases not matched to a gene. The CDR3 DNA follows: TGTGCCAGCAGTGAAGGACAGGTTATAGGATCACCCCTCCACTTT. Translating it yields CASSEGQVIGSPLHF.

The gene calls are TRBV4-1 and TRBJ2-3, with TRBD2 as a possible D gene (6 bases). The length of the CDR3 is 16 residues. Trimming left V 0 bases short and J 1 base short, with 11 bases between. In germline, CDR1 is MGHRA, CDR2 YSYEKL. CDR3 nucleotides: TGCGCCAGCAGCCAAGATCGGACGGGAGGCACAGATACGCAGTATTTT. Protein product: CASSQDRTGGTDTQYF.

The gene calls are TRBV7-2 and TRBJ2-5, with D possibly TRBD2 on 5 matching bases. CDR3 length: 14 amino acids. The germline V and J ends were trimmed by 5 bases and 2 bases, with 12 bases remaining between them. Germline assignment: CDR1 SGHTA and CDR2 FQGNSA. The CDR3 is CASSPRRGQETQYF. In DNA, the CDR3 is TGTGCCAGCAGCCCCCGACGGGGACAAGAGACCCAGTACTTC. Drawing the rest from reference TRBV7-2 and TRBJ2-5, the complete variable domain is GAGVSQSPSNKVTEKGKDVELRCDPISGHTALYWYRQSLGQGLEFLIYFQGNSAPDKSGLPSDRFSAERTGGSVSTLTIQRTQQEDSAVYLCASSPRRGQETQYFGPGTRLLVL.

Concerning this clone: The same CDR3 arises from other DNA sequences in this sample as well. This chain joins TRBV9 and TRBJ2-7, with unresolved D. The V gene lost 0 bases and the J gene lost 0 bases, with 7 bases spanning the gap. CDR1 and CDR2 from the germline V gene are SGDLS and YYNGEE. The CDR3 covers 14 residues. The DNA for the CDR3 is TGTGCCAGCAGCGTAGACGGCAGCTCCTACGAGCAGTACTTC. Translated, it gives CASSVDGSSYEQYF.

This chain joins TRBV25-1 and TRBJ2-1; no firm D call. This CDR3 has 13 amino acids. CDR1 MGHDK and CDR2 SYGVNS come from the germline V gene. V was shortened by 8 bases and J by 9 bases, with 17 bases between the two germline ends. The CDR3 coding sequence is TGTGCCAGCGGCGAGGCGAACGGCGGTGAGCAGTTCTTC. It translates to CASGEANGGEQFF.

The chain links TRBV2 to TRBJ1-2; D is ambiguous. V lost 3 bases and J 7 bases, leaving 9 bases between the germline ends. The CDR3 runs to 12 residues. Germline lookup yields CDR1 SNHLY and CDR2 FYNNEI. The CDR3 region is CASSEGKSGYTF. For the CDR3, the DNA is TGTGCCAGCAGTGAGGGGAAATCTGGCTACACCTTC.